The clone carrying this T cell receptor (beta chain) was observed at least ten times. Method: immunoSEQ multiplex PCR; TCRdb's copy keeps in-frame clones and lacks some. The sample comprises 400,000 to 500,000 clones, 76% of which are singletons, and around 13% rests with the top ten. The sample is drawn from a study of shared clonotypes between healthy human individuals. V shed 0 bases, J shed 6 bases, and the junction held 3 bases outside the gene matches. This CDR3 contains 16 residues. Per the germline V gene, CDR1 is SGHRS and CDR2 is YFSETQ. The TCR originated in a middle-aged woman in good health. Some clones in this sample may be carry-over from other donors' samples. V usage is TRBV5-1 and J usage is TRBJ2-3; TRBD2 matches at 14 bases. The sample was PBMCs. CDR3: CASSLGLAGGPDTQYF. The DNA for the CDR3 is TGCGCCAGCAGCTTGGGACTAGCGGGAGGGCCGGATACGCAGTATTTT.